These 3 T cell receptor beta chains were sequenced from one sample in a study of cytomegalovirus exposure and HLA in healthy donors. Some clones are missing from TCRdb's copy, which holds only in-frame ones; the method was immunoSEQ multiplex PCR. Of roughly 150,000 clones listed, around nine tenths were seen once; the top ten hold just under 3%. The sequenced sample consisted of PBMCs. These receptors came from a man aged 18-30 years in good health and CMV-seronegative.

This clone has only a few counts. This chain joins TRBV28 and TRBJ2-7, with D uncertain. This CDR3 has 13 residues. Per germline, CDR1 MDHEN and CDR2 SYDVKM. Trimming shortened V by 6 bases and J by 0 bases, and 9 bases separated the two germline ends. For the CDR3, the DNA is TGTGCCAGCAGCTCCTTGGGCTCCTACGAGCAGTACGTC. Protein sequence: CASSSLGSYEQYV.

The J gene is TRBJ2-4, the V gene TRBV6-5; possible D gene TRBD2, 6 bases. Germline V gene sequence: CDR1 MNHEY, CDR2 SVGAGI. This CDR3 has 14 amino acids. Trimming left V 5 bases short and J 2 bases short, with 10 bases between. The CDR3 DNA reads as TGTGCCAGCAGTACCAGGACTACCAAAAACATTCAGTACTTC. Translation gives CASSTRTTKNIQYF.

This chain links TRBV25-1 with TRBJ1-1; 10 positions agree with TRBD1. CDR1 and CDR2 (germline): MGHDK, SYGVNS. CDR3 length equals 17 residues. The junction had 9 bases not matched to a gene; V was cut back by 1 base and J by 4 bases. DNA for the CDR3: TGTGCCAGCAGTGAATTTGAGACAGGGGGCGGGGGCACTGAAGCTTTCTTT. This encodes CASSEFETGGGGTEAFF.